This T cell receptor (beta chain) was observed in a study of blood T cell repertoires in COVID-19. Study summary: In each case, the material was cDNA or gDNA derived from T cells, B-cell-depleted T cells, or PBMCs.

In the source study's methods: For nucleated cells, counts were estimated from reference gene primer amplification. Sequencing used immunoSEQ multiplex PCR; TCRdb keeps in-frame clones, though not all of them. Clone size and the V and J calls come from that table; the DNA yielded D and trimming. The sample lists about 240,000 clones; approximately 78% were seen once. Material for sequencing was peripheral blood. The TCR originated in a woman aged 55-70 years with active or convalescent COVID-19.

CDR3 sequence reads: CASSPSSTANYGYTF. CDR3 bases: TGTGCCAGTAGTCCCTCTTCTACCGCTAACTATGGCTACACCTTC. The rearrangement uses TRBV19 and TRBJ1-2; no clear D. The CDR3 contains 15 residues. The germline V and J ends were trimmed by 5 bases and 0 bases, with 13 bases remaining between them. Germline V gene data show CDR1 as LNHDA and CDR2 as SQIVND (reference sequence). Drawing the rest from reference TRBV19 and TRBJ1-2, the complete variable domain is DGGITQSPKYLFRKEGQNVTLSCEQNLNHDAMYWYRQDPGQGLRLIYYSQIVNDFQKGDIAEGYSVSREKKESFPLTVTSAQKNPTAFYLCASSPSSTANYGYTFGSGTRLTVV.